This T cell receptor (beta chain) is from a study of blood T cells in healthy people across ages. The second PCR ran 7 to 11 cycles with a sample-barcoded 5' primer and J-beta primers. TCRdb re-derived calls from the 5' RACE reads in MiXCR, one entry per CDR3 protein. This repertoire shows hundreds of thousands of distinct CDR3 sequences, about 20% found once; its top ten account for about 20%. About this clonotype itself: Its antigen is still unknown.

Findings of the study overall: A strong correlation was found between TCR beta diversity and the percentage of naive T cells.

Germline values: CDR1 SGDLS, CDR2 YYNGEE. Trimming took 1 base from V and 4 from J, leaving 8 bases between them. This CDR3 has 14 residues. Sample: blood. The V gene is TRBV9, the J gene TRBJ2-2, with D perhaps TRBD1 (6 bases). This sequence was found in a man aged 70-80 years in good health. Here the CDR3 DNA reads TGTGCCAGCAGCGTATGGGACACCACCGGGGAGCTGTTTTTT. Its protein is CASSVWDTTGELFF.